This passage covers 19 T cell receptor beta chains from one sample sequenced in a study of Ad26.COV2.S vaccination and SARS-CoV-2 variants (dated by TCRdb to about 2021). What the treatment or condition label conveys for this sample: roughly 18 received Ad26.COV2.S at low or high dose, single or two shots; about five received placebo; per-sample allocation not given. Repertoires of vaccine and placebo recipients were sequenced from samples collected on day 63 after the first injection. Preparation of the library involved the immunoSEQ multiplex PCR assay. TCRdb re-hosts the immuneACCESS table, in-frame sequences only. Its copies lack some clones; in the studies checked, an unresolved V gene accounts for under half of them, and the cause for the rest is not known. The sample table records 360,000 or so clones; more than 75% of these occur just once. The ten largest account for 3.4% of the sample.

Source: peripheral blood, taken in a trial of Ad26.COV2.S vaccine versus placebo. Receptors originate from a person between 18 and 59 years old who received the Ad26.COV2.S COVID-19 vaccine or a placebo.

V gene TRBV9 combines with J gene TRBJ1-2; D is unclear. The CDR3 length is 15 residues. Looked up from germline, CDR1 is SGDLS and CDR2 is YYNGEE. V gave up 0 bases and J gave up 4 bases, with 13 bases separating them. The CDR3 here is CASSVEAAGRYGYTF. CDR3 in DNA: TGTGCCAGCAGCGTAGAGGCGGCAGGCCGCTATGGCTACACCTTC.

The genes are TRBV27 and TRBJ2-2; 8 bases fit TRBD1. Germline V gene data show CDR1 as MNHEY and CDR2 as SMNVEV (reference sequence). This CDR3 contains 15 residues. Trimming removed 4 bases from V and 0 bases from J; junction bases left unmatched: 1. Here the CDR3 reads CASSWGQANTGELFF. CDR3 coding DNA: TGTGCCAGCAGTTGGGGACAGGCGAACACCGGGGAGCTGTTTTTT.

The chain carries TRBV6-5 and TRBJ1-2; no clear D gene. The CDR3 loop spans 13 amino acids. V lost 5 bases to trimming and J lost 3 bases, with 10 bases between them. Germline V gene sequence: CDR1 MNHEY, CDR2 SVGAGI. Here the CDR3 DNA reads TGTGCCAGCAGTCCATCCTTGGACTATGGCTACACCTTC. Translated: CASSPSLDYGYTF.

The CDR3 is CASSLDPDRTNTGELFF. Here the CDR3 DNA reads TGTGCCAGCAGCTTAGACCCAGACAGGACGAACACCGGGGAGCTGTTTTTT. This sequence joins TRBV11-3 and TRBJ2-2; D perhaps matches TRBD1 (6 bases). V was pared by 0 bases and J by 0 bases, with 11 bases between. The CDR3 extends over 17 amino acids. The germline V gene has CDR1 SGHNT and CDR2 YENEEA.

The rearrangement joins TRBV3-1 (or the pseudogene TRBV3-2) to TRBJ1-1, with D hard to call. Trimming cost V 8 bases and J 4 bases, with 17 bases left between them. The CDR3 runs 14 residues. Germline CDR1 LGHDT, CDR2 YNNKEL (reference sequence). Written as DNA, the CDR3 is TGTGCCAGCGGTGAAACTGGGTACGGCACTGAAGCTTTCTTT. Amino acids: CASGETGYGTEAFF.

The V gene is TRBV19, the J gene TRBJ2-7, with D possibly matching TRBD2 (6 bases). Trimming shortened V by 1 base and J by 3 bases, and 16 bases separated the two germline ends. CDR3 size: 16 residues. In germline, CDR1 is LNHDA, CDR2 SQIVND (reference sequence). For the CDR3, the DNA is TGTGCCAGTAGTATAGGTGGAGGGGTTTGGAACTACGAGCAGTACTTC. Protein product: CASSIGGGVWNYEQYF.

V gene TRBV6-5 combines with J gene TRBJ1-3, with TRBD1 matching over 8 bases. With 5 bases clipped from V and 3 bases from J, the junction kept 6 bases outside the gene matches. Germline V CDR1 and CDR2: MNHEY, SVGAGI. The CDR3 consists of 15 residues. As DNA, the CDR3 is TGTGCCAGCAGTCGGACAGGGAGTCTTGGAAACACCATATATTTT. This sequence encodes CASSRTGSLGNTIYF.

The chain is built from TRBV7-2 and TRBJ2-7, with D possibly TRBD2 on 5 matching bases. This CDR3 is built from 14 residues. Germline V gene sequence: CDR1 SGHTA, CDR2 FQGNSA. Trimming removed 2 bases at V and 3 bases at J, with 11 bases between. The CDR3 sequence: CASSLSGVDYEQYF. The CDR3 nucleotides are TGTGCCAGCAGCTTATCCGGGGTGGACTACGAGCAGTACTTC.

The chain couples TRBV20-1 to TRBJ2-1; D is uncertain. Germline CDR1 DFQATT, CDR2 SNEGSKA (reference sequence). This CDR3 contains 12 residues. Trimming removed 3 bases from V and 4 bases from J, with 7 bases in between. CDR3 nucleotides: TGCAGTGCTAGTGACCTTTACAATGAGCAGTTCTTC. Translation gives CSASDLYNEQFF.

The V and J genes are TRBV19 and TRBJ1-2, with 10 bases fitting TRBD1. CDR1 LNHDA and CDR2 SQIVND come from the germline V gene (reference sequence). The ends lost 4 bases at V and 14 bases at J; junction bases unmatched: 10. The CDR3 is 13 amino acids. The CDR3 sequence: CASSNRDRGLKTF. In DNA, the CDR3 is TGTGCCAGTAGTAACCGGGACAGGGGTTTGAAGACCTTC.

The chain combines TRBV7-9 with TRBJ1-1, with D possibly TRBD1 on 5 matching bases. CDR3 length: 14 amino acids. Between the trimmed V and J ends, which lost 4 bases and 1 base, there was a span of 10 bases. Per germline, CDR1 SEHNR and CDR2 FQNEAQ (reference sequence). The CDR3: CASSWIRENTEAFF. Written as DNA, the CDR3 is TGTGCCAGCAGCTGGATCAGGGAGAACACTGAAGCTTTCTTT.

V gene TRBV12-5 combines with J gene TRBJ1-1, with D maybe TRBD1 (6 bases). CDR1 is LGHNT and CDR2 is FRNRAP in the germline V gene. V was pared by 7 bases and J by 6 bases, with 9 bases between. The CDR3 sequence is 11 residues long. CDR3 sequence: CASEGGAEAFF. The CDR3 DNA reads as TGTGCTAGTGAAGGGGGGGCTGAAGCTTTCTTT. The full variable domain, in which reference TRBV12-5 and TRBJ1-1 provide the parts outside the CDR3, is DARVTQTPRHKVTEMGQEVTMRCQPILGHNTVFWYRQTMMQGLELLAYFRNRAPLDDSGMPKDRFSAEMPDATLATLKIQPSEPRDSAVYFCASEGGAEAFFGQGTRLTVV.

The gene calls are TRBV6-5 and TRBJ1-3; D not certain. The CDR3 is 14 residues long. CDR1 is MNHEY, CDR2 SVGAGI, per germline. The V and J ends lost 6 bases and 0 bases respectively, with 9 bases between them. CDR3 protein: CASSVQISGNTIYF. In DNA form, the CDR3 reads TGTGCCAGCAGCGTACAGATCTCTGGAAACACCATATATTTT.

The chain is built from TRBV20-1 and TRBJ1-1, with D unresolved. This CDR3 spans 11 amino acids. Germline lookup yields CDR1 DFQATT and CDR2 SNEGSKA (reference sequence). The V gene lost 3 bases and the J gene lost 8 bases, with 10 bases spanning the gap. The CDR3 DNA reads TGCAGTGCTAGGGTCAGCCCGGAAGCTTTCTTT. Translated: CSARVSPEAFF.

The rearrangement joins TRBV2 to TRBJ1-1, with unresolved D. The V gene lost 2 bases and the J gene lost 0 bases, with 4 bases spanning the gap. CDR3 length: 13 amino acids. Germline CDR1 and CDR2: SNHLY and FYNNEI. DNA of the CDR3: TGTGCCAGCAGTGAACGGGTGAACACTGAAGCTTTCTTT. Protein product: CASSERVNTEAFF.

The chain couples TRBV9 to TRBJ2-7; D is uncertain. Trimming removed 0 bases at V and 3 bases at J, with 7 bases between. The germline V gene has CDR1 SGDLS and CDR2 YYNGEE. This CDR3 has 13 residues. The CDR3 is CASSVAESYEQYF. CDR3 DNA: TGTGCCAGCAGCGTAGCCGAAAGCTACGAGCAGTACTTC.

J is TRBJ1-4 and V is TRBV27, with 11 bases identical to TRBD1. This CDR3 comprises 17 residues. CDR1 is MNHEY and CDR2 is SMNVEV in the germline V gene (reference sequence). Trimming removed 4 bases from V and 7 bases from J; junction bases left unmatched: 11. CDR3 region: CASSSGQGAVLSEKLFF. The CDR3 bases are TGTGCCAGCAGTTCAGGACAGGGGGCGGTTCTCAGTGAAAAACTGTTTTTT.

The chain employs TRBV5-4 and TRBJ2-5; no definite D call. The CDR3 sequence is 14 residues long. Germline V lookup: CDR1 SGHNT, CDR2 YYREEE (reference sequence). The V end was cut by 4 bases, the J end by 1 base, with 11 bases between. DNA of the CDR3: TGTGCCAGCAGCCCGGACGGCCCCCAAGAGACCCAGTACTTC. Its translation: CASSPDGPQETQYF.

The chain recombines TRBV7-2 with TRBJ1-2; D is unresolved. Germline V gives CDR1 SGHTA, CDR2 FQGNSA. The CDR3 loop spans 13 amino acids. V dropped 2 bases and J dropped 2 bases, with 6 bases sitting between them. CDR3 bases: TGTGCCAGCAGCTTAAACAGCAACTATGGCTACACCTTC. It encodes CASSLNSNYGYTF.